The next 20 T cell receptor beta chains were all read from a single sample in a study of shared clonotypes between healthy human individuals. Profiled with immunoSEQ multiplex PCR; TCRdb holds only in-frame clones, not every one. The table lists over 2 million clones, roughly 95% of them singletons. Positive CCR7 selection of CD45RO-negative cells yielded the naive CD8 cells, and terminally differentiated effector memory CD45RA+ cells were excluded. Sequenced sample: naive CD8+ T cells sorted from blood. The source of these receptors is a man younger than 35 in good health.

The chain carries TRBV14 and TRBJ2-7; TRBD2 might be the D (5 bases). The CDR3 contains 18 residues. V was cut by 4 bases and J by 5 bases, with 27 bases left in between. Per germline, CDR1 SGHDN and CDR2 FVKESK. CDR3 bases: TGTGCCAGCAGCCCGGCTGGGAGTCGGAGCCGGTTTGGGGACGAGCAGTACTTC. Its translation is CASSPAGSRSRFGDEQYF.

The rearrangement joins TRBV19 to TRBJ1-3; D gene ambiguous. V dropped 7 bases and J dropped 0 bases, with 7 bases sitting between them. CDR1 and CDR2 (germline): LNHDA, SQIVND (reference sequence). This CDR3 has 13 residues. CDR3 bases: TGTGCCAGTAACCCGAGCTCTGGAAACACCATATATTTT. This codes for CASNPSSGNTIYF.

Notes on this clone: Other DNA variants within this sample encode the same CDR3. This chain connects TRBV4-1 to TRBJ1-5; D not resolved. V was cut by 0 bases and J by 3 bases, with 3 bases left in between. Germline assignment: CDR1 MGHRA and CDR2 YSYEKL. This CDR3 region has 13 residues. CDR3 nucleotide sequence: TGCGCCAGCAGCCAAGAATCCAATCAGCCCCAGCATTTT. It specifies CASSQESNQPQHF.

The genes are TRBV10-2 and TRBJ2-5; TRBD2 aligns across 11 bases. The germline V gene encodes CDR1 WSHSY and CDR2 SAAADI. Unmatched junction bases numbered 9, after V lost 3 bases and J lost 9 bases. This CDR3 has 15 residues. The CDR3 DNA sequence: TGCGCCAGCAGTGAACTAGCGGGAGCTCTTGAGGCCCAGTACTTC. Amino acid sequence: CASSELAGALEAQYF.

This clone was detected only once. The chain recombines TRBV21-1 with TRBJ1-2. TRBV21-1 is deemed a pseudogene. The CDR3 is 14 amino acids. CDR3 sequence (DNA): TGTGCCAGCAGCAAAATTAGGGAAAACTATGGCTACACCTTC. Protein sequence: CASSKIRENYGYTF.

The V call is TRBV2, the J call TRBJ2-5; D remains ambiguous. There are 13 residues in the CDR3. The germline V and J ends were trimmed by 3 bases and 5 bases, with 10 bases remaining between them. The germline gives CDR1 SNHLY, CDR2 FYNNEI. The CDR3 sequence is CASSDSGIETQYF. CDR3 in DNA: TGTGCCAGCAGTGACTCAGGTATCGAGACCCAGTACTTC.

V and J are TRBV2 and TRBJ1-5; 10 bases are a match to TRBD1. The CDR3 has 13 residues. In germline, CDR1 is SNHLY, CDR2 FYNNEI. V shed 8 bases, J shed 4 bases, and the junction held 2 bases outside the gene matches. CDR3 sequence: CASEGQGNQPQHF. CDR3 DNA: TGTGCCAGCGAGGGACAGGGGAATCAGCCCCAGCATTTT. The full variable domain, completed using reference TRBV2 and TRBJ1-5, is EPEVTQTPSHQVTQMGQEVILRCVPISNHLYFYWYRQILGQKVEFLVSFYNNEISEKSEIFDDQFSVERPDGSNFTLKIRSTKLEDSAMYFCASEGQGNQPQHFGDGTRLSIL.

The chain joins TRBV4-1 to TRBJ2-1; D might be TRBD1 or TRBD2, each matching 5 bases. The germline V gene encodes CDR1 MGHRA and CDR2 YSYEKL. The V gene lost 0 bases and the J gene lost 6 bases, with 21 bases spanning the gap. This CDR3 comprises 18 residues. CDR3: CASSQDLWGSGQSNEQFF. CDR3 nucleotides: TGCGCCAGCAGCCAAGATCTCTGGGGCTCGGGGCAGTCCAATGAGCAGTTCTTC.

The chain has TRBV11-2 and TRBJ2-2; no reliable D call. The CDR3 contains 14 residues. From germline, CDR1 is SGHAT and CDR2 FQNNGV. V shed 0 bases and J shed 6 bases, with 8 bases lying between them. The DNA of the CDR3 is TGTGCCAGCAGCTTAGATGCCCGAGCCGGGGAGCTGTTTTTT. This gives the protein CASSLDARAGELFF.

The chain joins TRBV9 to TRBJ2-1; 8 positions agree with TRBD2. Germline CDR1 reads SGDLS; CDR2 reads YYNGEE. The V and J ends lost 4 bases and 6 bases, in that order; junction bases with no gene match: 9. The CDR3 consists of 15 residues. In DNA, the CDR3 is TGTGCCAGCAGCACGCTAGCGGGCGCCTCCAATGAGCAGTTCTTC. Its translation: CASSTLAGASNEQFF.

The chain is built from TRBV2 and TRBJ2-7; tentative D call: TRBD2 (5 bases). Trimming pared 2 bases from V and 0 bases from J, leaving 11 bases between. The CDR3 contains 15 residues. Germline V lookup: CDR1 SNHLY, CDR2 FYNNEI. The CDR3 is CASSELAGSSYEQYF. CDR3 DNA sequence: TGTGCCAGCAGTGAATTGGCTGGGAGCTCCTACGAGCAGTACTTC. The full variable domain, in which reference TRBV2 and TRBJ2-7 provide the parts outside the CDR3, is EPEVTQTPSHQVTQMGQEVILRCVPISNHLYFYWYRQILGQKVEFLVSFYNNEISEKSEIFDDQFSVERPDGSNFTLKIRSTKLEDSAMYFCASSELAGSSYEQYFGPGTRLTVT.

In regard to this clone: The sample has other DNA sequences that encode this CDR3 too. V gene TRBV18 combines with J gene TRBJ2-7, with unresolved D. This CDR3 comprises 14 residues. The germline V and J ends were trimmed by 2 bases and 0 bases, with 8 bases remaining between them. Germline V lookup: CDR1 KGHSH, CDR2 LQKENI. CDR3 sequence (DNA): TGTGCCAGCTCACCAGACCGGTTCTCCTACGAGCAGTACTTC. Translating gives CASSPDRFSYEQYF.

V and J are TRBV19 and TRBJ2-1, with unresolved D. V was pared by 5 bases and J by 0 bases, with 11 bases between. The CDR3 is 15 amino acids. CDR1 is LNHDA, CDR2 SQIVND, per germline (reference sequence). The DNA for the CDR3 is TGTGCCAGTAGTTCGTACTGGGTCTCCTACAATGAGCAGTTCTTC. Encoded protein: CASSSYWVSYNEQFF.

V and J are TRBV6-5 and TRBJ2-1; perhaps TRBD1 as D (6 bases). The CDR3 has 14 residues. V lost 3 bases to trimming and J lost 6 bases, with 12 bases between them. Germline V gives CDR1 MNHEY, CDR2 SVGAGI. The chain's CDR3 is CASSYFGGPNEQFF. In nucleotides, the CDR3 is TGTGCCAGCAGTTATTTTGGGGGCCCCAATGAGCAGTTCTTC.

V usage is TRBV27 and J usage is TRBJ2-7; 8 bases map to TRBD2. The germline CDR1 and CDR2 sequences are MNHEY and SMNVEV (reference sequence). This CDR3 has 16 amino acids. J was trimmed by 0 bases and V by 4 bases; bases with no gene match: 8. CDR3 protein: CASSSGPGTSSYEQYF. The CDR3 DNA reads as TGTGCCAGCAGTTCCGGACCCGGGACTAGCTCCTACGAGCAGTACTTC.

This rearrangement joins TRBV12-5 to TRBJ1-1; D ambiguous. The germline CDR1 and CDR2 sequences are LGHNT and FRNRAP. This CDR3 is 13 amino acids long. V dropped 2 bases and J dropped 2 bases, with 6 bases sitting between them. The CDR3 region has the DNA TGTGCTAGTGGTTTGCAGGACAACACTGAAGCTTTCTTT. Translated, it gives CASGLQDNTEAFF. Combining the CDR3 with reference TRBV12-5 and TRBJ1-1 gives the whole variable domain DARVTQTPRHKVTEMGQEVTMRCQPILGHNTVFWYRQTMMQGLELLAYFRNRAPLDDSGMPKDRFSAEMPDATLATLKIQPSEPRDSAVYFCASGLQDNTEAFFGQGTRLTVV.

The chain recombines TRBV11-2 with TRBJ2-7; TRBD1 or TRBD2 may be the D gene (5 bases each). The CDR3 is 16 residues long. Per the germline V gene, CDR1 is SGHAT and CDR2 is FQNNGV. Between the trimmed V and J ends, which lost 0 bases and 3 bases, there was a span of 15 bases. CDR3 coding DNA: TGTGCCAGCAGCTTAGATCCCGGGACCCAGCTCTACGAGCAGTACTTC. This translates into CASSLDPGTQLYEQYF.

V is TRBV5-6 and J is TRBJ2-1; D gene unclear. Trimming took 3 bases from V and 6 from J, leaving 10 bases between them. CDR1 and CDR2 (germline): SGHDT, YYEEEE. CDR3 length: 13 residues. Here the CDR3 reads CASSYSIPNEQFF. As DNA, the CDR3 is TGTGCCAGCAGCTATAGCATCCCCAATGAGCAGTTCTTC.

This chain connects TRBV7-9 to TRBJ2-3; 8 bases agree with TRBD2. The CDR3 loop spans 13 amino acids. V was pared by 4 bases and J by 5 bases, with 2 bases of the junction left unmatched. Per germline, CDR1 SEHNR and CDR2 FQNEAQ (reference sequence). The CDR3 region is CASSSSGRDTQYF. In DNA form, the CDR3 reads TGTGCCAGCAGCTCTAGCGGGCGAGATACGCAGTATTTT.

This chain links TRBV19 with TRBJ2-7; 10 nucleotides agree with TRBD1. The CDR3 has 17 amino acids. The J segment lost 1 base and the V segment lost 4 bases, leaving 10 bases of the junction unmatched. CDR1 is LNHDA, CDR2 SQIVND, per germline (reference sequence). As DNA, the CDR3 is TGTGCCAGTAGTAACCCCCCGAGACAGGGGGCTTCCTACGAGCAGTACTTC. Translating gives CASSNPPRQGASYEQYF.